This T cell receptor beta chain was found in a study of control samples from healthy donors and cancer patients. Sequencing was performed with immunoSEQ multiplex PCR; in TCRdb, only in-frame clones are kept and a portion is missing. This sample yields 150,000 or so clones, of which roughly 92% are seen a single time; around 2.5% belongs to the top ten. Germline values: CDR1 SGHRS, CDR2 YFSETQ. Germline trimming cut 4 bases from V and 5 bases from J; bases unmatched to any gene: 9. The CDR3 extends over 17 amino acids. Sequences were obtained from blood. The chain uses TRBV5-1 and TRBJ2-3; TRBD2 agrees at 14 bases. The receptor was derived from a man aged 50 to 59 in good health. CDR3 loop: CASSRGTSGSLIDTQYF. CDR3 sequence (DNA): TGCGCCAGCAGCCGGGGGACTAGCGGGAGTTTAATAGATACGCAGTATTTT.